A single sample is the source of the 15 T cell receptor beta chains below, sequenced in a study of human thymus T cells. Profiled with immunoSEQ multiplex PCR; TCRdb holds only in-frame clones, not every one. The repertoire holds about 78,000 clones, with roughly 96% as singletons. Thymus pieces cut out during corrective heart surgery were the tissue that was used. The specimen was thymus tissue. These receptors came from a boy younger than two with a congenital heart defect but otherwise immunologically healthy.

CDR3 nucleotides: TGTGCCAGCAGTTACGCTCGGGGGATAGATACGCAGTATTTT. Amino acids: CASSYARGIDTQYF. V gene TRBV6-5 combines with J gene TRBJ2-3, with a weak D call TRBD2 (6 bases). V was pared by 2 bases and J by 5 bases, with 11 bases between. This CDR3 has 14 residues. The germline V gene has CDR1 MNHEY and CDR2 SVGAGI.

This chain links TRBV4-3 with TRBJ1-3; D is unclear. The V gene's germline CDR1 is LGHNA and CDR2 YSLEER. This CDR3 contains 18 residues. V gave up 3 bases and J gave up 2 bases, with 20 bases separating them. CDR3 nucleotides: TGCGCCAGCAGCCACCGAATTACGAGAGGGCACCCTGGAAACACCATATATTTT. It encodes CASSHRITRGHPGNTIYF.

V and J are TRBV29-1 and TRBJ2-1, with D perhaps matching TRBD1 or TRBD2 (6 bases each). The CDR3 runs to 14 residues. Germline V lookup: CDR1 SQVTM, CDR2 ANQGSEA. V lost 6 bases and J lost 0, with 12 bases in between. In nucleotides, the CDR3 is TGCAGCGTCGGAGGGGGAACCTCCTACAATGAGCAGTTCTTC. Translation: CSVGGGTSYNEQFF.

The chain uses TRBV5-6 and TRBJ1-4, with TRBD1 as a possible D gene (6 bases). This CDR3 region has 16 residues. Germline values: CDR1 SGHDT, CDR2 YYEEEE. Trimming removed 1 base at V and 1 base at J, with 11 bases between. CDR3 region: CASSLWGAETNEKLFF. The CDR3 bases are TGTGCCAGCAGCTTGTGGGGGGCGGAAACTAATGAAAAACTGTTTTTT.

This rearrangement joins TRBV5-4 to TRBJ2-1; possible D gene TRBD1, 6 bases. V gave up 4 bases and J gave up 1 base, with 12 bases separating them. This CDR3 comprises 15 residues. CDR1 and CDR2 (germline): SGHNT, YYREEE (reference sequence). The CDR3 bases are TGTGCCAGCAGCATGGGGACACCTTCCTACAATGAGCAGTTCTTC. Its translation is CASSMGTPSYNEQFF.

This chain connects TRBV6-1 to TRBJ1-5, with D unclear. The CDR3 contains 15 residues. Looked up from germline, CDR1 is MNHNS and CDR2 is SASEGT. The V end was cut by 2 bases, the J end by 3 bases, with 11 bases between. CDR3 sequence reads: CASSETRSSNQPQHF. CDR3 nucleotide sequence: TGTGCCAGCAGTGAAACCAGGTCTTCCAATCAGCCCCAGCATTTT.

The V call is TRBV27, the J call TRBJ1-5; no clear D gene. Germline assignment: CDR1 MNHEY and CDR2 SMNVEV (reference sequence). V was shortened by 2 bases and J by 7 bases, with 3 bases between the two germline ends. This CDR3 comprises 11 residues. The CDR3 spells CASSLLQPQHF. Here the CDR3 DNA reads TGTGCCAGCAGTTTACTACAGCCCCAGCATTTT.

The V gene is TRBV11-2, the J gene TRBJ1-2; the match to TRBD1 covers 10 bases. CDR1 and CDR2 (germline): SGHAT, FQNNGV. This CDR3 region has 17 residues. Trimming took 5 bases from V and 2 from J; bases not matched to a gene: 11. The CDR3 loop is CASSQVAGTGANYGYTF. The DNA of the CDR3 is TGTGCCAGCAGCCAAGTTGCCGGGACAGGGGCGAACTATGGCTACACCTTC.

The chain joins TRBV28 to TRBJ2-7; D not resolved. The CDR3 consists of 16 residues. The germline V and J ends were trimmed by 3 bases and 0 bases, with 15 bases remaining between them. Germline CDR1 is MDHEN and CDR2 is SYDVKM. CDR3 in amino acids: CASSFFFRNDSYEQYF. The CDR3 coding sequence is TGTGCCAGCAGTTTTTTTTTCAGGAACGACTCCTACGAGCAGTACTTC.

In DNA form, the CDR3 reads TGTGCCAGTAGTATCCCCCGGCCCCCGGGAAAGACCCAGTACTTC. Its protein product is CASSIPRPPGKTQYF. V is TRBV19 and J is TRBJ2-5; TRBD2 might be the D (5 bases). CDR1 and CDR2 (germline): LNHDA, SQIVND (reference sequence). The CDR3 runs to 15 residues. Trimming stripped 3 bases from V and 6 bases from J, with 17 bases between. The full variable domain, with the rest looked up from reference TRBV19 and TRBJ2-5, is DGGITQSPKYLFRKEGQNVTLSCEQNLNHDAMYWYRQDPGQGLRLIYYSQIVNDFQKGDIAEGYSVSREKKESFPLTVTSAQKNPTAFYLCASSIPRPPGKTQYFGPGTRLLVL.

The chain combines TRBV7-2 with TRBJ2-1; D is possibly TRBD1 or TRBD2 (5 bases each). V lost 6 bases to trimming and J lost 6 bases, with 12 bases between them. This CDR3 spans 13 amino acids. Per the germline V gene, CDR1 is SGHTA and CDR2 is FQGNSA. CDR3 in DNA: TGTGCCAGCAGGCCCGGGGACCGCAATGAGCAGTTCTTC. Translated: CASRPGDRNEQFF.

The chain employs TRBV5-1 and TRBJ1-1; 7 positions agree with TRBD1. The CDR3 totals 17 residues. Germline CDR1 is SGHRS and CDR2 is YFSETQ. After removal of 4 bases from V and 1 base from J, the junction contained 13 bases not matched to a gene. DNA of the CDR3: TGCGCCAGCAGCCCCGAGACAGGGCGATTTGGGAACACTGAAGCTTTCTTT. This translates into CASSPETGRFGNTEAFF.

The genes are TRBV4-3 and TRBJ2-5; D is possibly TRBD2 (5 bases). The germline gives CDR1 LGHNA, CDR2 YSLEER. CDR3 length equals 18 residues. V was trimmed by 0 bases and J by 8 bases, leaving 25 bases between them. CDR3 bases: TGCGCCAGCAGCCAAGACCCACCGAGGGCTAGGAATTTAGAAACCCAGTACTTC. Amino acid sequence: CASSQDPPRARNLETQYF.

The chain is built from TRBV29-1 and TRBJ1-4, with no clear D. V was shortened by 4 bases and J by 6 bases, with 15 bases between the two germline ends. This CDR3 is 14 amino acids long. Germline V lookup: CDR1 SQVTM, CDR2 ANQGSEA. The CDR3 loop reads CSVGDGPIHEKLFF. In DNA form, the CDR3 reads TGCAGCGTTGGAGACGGCCCCATACATGAAAAACTGTTTTTT.

The V gene is TRBV6-5, the J gene TRBJ2-7; D may be TRBD1 (5 bases). The germline CDR1 and CDR2 sequences are MNHEY and SVGAGI. Deletions cut 2 bases from V and 9 bases from J, with 8 bases between. The CDR3 runs to 11 residues. CDR3 loop: CASSYGAAQYF. Here the CDR3 DNA reads TGTGCCAGCAGTTACGGGGCAGCGCAGTACTTC.